This TCR beta chain derives from a study of T cells in Graves' hyperthyroidism and ophthalmopathy. Amplification of TCR beta CDR3 regions was performed using RNA transcripts as template. TCR CDR3 regions were first amplified by RT-PCR with HTBI primers. TCRdb passed the multiplex PCR reads through MiXCR, listing each CDR3 protein once. The sample lists 300,000 to 450,000 distinct CDR3 sequences; 13% to 15% were seen once. With 1 base clipped from V and 9 bases from J, the junction kept 13 bases outside the gene matches. Germline V gene lookup returns CDR1 MGHRA and CDR2 YSYEKL. The CDR3 loop spans 16 amino acids. Only a few counts were recorded for this clonotype.

The chain recombines TRBV4-1 with TRBJ2-3, with 7 bases fitting TRBD1. This sequence was found in a woman aged 25 to 39 with Graves' ophthalmopathy. Sequences were obtained from blood. Written as DNA, the CDR3 is TGCGCCAGCAGCCAAGCGGGGACAGAAATGGTCCTAACGCAGTATTTT. Amino acids: CASSQAGTEMVLTQYF.